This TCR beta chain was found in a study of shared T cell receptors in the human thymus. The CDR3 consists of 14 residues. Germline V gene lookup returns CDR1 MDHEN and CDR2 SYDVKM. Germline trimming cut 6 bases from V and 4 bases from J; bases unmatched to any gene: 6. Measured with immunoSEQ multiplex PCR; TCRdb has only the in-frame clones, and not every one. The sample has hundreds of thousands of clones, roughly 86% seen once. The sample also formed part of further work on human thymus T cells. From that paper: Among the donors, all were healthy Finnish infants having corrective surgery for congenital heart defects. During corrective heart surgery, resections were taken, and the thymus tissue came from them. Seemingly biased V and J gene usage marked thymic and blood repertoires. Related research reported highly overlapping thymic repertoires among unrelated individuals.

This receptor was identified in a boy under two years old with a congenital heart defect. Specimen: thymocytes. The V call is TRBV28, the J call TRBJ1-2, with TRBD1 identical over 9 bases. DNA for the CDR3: TGTGCCAGCAGCCGGGACAGGGTGGGCTATGGCTACACCTTC. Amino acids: CASSRDRVGYGYTF.